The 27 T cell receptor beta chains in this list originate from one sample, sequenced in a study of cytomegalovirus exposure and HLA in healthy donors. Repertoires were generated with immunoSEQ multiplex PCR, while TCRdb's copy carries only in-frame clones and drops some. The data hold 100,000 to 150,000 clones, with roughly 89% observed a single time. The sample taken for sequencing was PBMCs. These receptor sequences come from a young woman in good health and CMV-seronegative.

CDR3 sequence reads: CASSPKQGQLDYGYTF. CDR3 bases: TGTGCCAGCTCACCTAAACAGGGACAGCTTGACTATGGCTACACCTTC. The chain carries TRBV18 and TRBJ1-2, with TRBD1 matching 7 bases. The CDR3 is 16 residues long. Unmatched junction bases numbered 10, after V lost 3 bases and J lost 3 bases. The germline V gene encodes CDR1 KGHSH and CDR2 LQKENI. Drawing the rest from reference TRBV18 and TRBJ1-2, the complete variable domain is NAGVMQNPRHLVRRRGQEARLRCSPMKGHSHVYWYRQLPEEGLKFMVYLQKENIIDESGMPKERFSAEFPKEGPSILRIQQVVRGDSAAYFCASSPKQGQLDYGYTFGSGTRLTVV.

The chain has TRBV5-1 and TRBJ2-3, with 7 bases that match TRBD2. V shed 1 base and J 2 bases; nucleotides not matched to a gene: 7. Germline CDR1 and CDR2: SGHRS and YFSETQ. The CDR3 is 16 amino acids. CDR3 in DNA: TGCGCCAGCAGCTTGAAGGGCCGGGAGGACACAGATACGCAGTATTTT. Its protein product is CASSLKGREDTDTQYF. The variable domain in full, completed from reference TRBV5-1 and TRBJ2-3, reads KAGVTQTPRYLIKTRGQQVTLSCSPISGHRSVSWYQQTPGQGLQFLFEYFSETQRNKGNFPGRFSGRQFSNSRSEMNVSTLELGDSALYLCASSLKGREDTDTQYFGPGTRLTVL.

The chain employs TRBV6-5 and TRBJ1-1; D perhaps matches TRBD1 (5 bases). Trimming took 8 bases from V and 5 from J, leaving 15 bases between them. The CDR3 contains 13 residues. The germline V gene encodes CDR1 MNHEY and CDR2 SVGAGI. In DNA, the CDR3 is TGTGCCAGCTGGGTCGGGGGTTGGACTGAAGCTTTCTTT. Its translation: CASWVGGWTEAFF.

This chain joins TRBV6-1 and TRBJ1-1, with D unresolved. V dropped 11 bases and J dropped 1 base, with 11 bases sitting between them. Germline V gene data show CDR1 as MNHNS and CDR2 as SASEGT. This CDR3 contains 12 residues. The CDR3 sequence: CAAIPRNTEAFF. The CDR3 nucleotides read TGTGCCGCTATTCCCCGGAACACTGAAGCTTTCTTT.

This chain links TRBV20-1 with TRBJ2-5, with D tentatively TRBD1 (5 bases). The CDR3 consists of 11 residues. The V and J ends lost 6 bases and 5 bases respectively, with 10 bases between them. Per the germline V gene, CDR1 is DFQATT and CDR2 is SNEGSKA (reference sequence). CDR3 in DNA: TGCAGTGCCGAGAAGGGGGAGACCCAGTACTTC. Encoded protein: CSAEKGETQYF.

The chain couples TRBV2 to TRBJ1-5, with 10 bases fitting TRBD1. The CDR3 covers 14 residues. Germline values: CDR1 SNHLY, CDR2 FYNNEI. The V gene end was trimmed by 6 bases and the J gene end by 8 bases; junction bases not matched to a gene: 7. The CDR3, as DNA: TGTGCCAGCAGCCAAGACAGGGGGCGGGAGCCCCAGCATTTT. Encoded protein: CASSQDRGREPQHF.

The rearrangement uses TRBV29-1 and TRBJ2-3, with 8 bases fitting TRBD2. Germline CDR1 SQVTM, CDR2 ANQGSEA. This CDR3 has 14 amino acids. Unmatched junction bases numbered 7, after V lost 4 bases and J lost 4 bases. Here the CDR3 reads CSVVVAGSADTQYF. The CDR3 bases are TGCAGCGTTGTTGTAGCGGGGTCCGCAGATACGCAGTATTTT.

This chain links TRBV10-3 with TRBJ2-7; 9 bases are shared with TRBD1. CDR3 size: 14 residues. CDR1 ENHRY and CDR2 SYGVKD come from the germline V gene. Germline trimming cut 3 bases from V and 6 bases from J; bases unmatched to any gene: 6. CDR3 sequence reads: CAISDWDRVREQYF. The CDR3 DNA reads TGTGCCATCAGTGACTGGGACAGGGTCCGCGAGCAGTACTTC.

CDR3 in amino acids: CASSIGTSVYEQYF. The CDR3 DNA is TGTGCCAGTAGTATTGGGACTAGCGTCTACGAGCAGTACTTC. V gene TRBV19 combines with J gene TRBJ2-7; 10 bases line up with TRBD2. CDR1 is LNHDA, CDR2 SQIVND, per germline (reference sequence). The CDR3 totals 14 residues. V was pared by 3 bases and J by 3 bases, with 2 bases of the junction left unmatched.

The CDR3 DNA follows: TGTGCCAGGGGGGGGGAATCAACCTACGAGCAGTACTTC. This gives the protein CARGGESTYEQYF. The chain recombines TRBV2 with TRBJ2-7; 7 nucleotides agree with TRBD2. V dropped 9 bases and J dropped 2; count of bases not matched to a gene: 7. This CDR3 contains 13 residues. Germline V gives CDR1 SNHLY, CDR2 FYNNEI.

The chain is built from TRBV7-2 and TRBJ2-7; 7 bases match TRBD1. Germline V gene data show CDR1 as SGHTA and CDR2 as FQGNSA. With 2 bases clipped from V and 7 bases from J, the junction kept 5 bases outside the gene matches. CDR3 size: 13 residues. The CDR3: CASSLTGAREQYF. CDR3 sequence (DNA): TGTGCCAGCAGCTTAACAGGGGCGCGGGAGCAGTACTTC.

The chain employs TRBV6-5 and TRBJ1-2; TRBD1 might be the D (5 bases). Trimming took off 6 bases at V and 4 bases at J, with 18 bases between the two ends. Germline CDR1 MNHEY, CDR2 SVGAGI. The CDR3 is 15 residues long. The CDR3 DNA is TGTGCCAGCAGCTTTACTCATGACAGCCCCTATGGCTACACCTTC. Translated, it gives CASSFTHDSPYGYTF.

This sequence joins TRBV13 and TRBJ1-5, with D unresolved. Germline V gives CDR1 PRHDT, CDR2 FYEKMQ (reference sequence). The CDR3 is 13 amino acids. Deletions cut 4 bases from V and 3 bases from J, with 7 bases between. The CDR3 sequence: CASSWRDNQPQHF. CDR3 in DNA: TGTGCCAGCAGCTGGCGGGACAATCAGCCCCAGCATTTT. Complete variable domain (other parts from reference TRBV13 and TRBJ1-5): AAGVIQSPRHLIKEKRETATLKCYPIPRHDTVYWYQQGPGQDPQFLISFYEKMQSDKGSIPDRFSAQQFSDYHSELNMSSLELGDSALYFCASSWRDNQPQHFGDGTRLSIL.

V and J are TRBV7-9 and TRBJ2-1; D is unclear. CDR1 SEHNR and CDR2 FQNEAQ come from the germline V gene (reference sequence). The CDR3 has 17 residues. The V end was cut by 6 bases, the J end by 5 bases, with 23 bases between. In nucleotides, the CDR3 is TGTGCCAGCAGGCCCGACTGGATTTTCGGATGGGACAATGAGCAGTTCTTC. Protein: CASRPDWIFGWDNEQFF.

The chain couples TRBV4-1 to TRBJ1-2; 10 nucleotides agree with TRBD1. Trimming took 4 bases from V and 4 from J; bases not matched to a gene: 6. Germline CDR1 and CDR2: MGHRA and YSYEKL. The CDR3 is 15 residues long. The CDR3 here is CASSPGQGLGYGYTF. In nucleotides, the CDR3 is TGCGCCAGCAGCCCGGGACAGGGGTTAGGCTATGGCTACACCTTC.

The CDR3 DNA follows: TGCGCCAGCAGCCTTCGGACAGCCAACTATGGCTACACCTTC. Translation: CASSLRTANYGYTF. This chain uses TRBV5-1 with TRBJ1-2, with a weak D call TRBD1 (6 bases). The germline gives CDR1 SGHRS, CDR2 YFSETQ. CDR3 length: 14 amino acids. V was shortened by 4 bases and J by 2 bases, with 12 bases between the two germline ends.

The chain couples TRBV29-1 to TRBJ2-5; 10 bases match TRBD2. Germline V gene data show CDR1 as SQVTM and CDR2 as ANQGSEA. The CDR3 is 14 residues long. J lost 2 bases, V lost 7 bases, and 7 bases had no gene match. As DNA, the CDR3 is TGCAGCGGTGATAGCGGGGGGATACAAGAGACCCAGTACTTC. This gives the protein CSGDSGGIQETQYF.

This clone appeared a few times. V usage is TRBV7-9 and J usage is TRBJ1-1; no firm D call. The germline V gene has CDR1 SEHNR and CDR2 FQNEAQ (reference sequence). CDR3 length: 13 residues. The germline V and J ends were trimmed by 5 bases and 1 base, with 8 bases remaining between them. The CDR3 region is CASSPGGNTEAFF. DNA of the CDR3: TGTGCCAGCAGCCCTGGAGGGAACACTGAAGCTTTCTTT.

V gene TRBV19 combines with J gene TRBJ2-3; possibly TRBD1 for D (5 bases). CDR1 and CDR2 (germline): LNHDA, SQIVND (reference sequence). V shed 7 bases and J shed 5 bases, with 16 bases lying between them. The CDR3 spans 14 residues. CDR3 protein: CASTQAGSRDTQYF. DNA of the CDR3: TGTGCCAGTACACAGGCAGGGTCTCGAGATACGCAGTATTTT.

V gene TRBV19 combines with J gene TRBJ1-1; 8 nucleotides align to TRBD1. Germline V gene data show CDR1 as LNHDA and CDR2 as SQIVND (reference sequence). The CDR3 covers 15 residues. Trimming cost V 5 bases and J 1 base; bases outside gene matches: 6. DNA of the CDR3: TGTGCCAGTAGTGTAACCGGGACAGGGAACACTGAAGCTTTCTTT. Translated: CASSVTGTGNTEAFF.

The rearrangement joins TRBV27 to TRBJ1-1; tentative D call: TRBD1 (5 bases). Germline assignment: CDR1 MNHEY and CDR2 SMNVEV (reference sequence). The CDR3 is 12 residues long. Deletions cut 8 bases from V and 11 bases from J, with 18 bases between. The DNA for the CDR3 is TGTGCCAGCGGCGAGATAGGGACTTCGGCTTTCTTT. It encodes CASGEIGTSAFF.

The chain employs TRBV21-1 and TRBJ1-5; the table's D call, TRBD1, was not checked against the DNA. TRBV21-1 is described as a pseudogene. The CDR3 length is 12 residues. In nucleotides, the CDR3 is TGTGCCAGCAGCTCTTTAAGGGCAGGGGGTCATTTT. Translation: CASSSLRAGGHF.

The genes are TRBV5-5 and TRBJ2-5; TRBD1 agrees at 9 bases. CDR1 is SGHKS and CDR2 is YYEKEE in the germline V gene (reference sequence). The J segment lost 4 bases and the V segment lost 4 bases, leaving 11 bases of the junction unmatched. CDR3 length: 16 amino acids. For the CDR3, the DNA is TGTGCCAGCAGCCCCGGGGGGACAGGGTCCGGAGAGACCCAGTACTTC. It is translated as CASSPGGTGSGETQYF.

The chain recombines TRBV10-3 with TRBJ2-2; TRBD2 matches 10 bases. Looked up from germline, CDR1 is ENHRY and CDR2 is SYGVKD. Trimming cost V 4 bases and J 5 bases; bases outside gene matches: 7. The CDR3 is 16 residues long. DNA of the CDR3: TGTGCCATCAGTGCTCCTAGCGGGGGAGTAACCGGGGAGCTGTTTTTT. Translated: CAISAPSGGVTGELFF.

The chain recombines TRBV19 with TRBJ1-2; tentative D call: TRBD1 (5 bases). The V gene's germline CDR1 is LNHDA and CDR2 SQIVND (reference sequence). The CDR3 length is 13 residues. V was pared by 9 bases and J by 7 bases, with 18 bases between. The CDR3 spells CASASSGSSGYTF. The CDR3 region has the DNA TGTGCCAGCGCAAGCTCAGGGTCGAGTGGCTACACCTTC.

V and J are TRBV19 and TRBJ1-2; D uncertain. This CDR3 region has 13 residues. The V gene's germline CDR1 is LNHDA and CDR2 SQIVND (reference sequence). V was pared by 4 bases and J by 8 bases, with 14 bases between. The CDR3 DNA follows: TGTGCCAGTAGTAGCCGGGGTTCGGGGGGCTACACCTTC. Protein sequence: CASSSRGSGGYTF.

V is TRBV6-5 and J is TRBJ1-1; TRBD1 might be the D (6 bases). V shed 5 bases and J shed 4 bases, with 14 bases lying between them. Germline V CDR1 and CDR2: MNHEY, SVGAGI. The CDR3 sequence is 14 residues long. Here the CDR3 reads CASSTGGLSTEAFF. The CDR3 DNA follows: TGTGCCAGCAGTACCGGGGGGCTTTCCACTGAAGCTTTCTTT.